The 15 T cell receptor beta chains given below trace back to one sample, sequenced in a study of blood T cells in healthy people across ages. Combining a sample-barcoded 5' primer with a J-beta primer mix, a second PCR ran for about 7 to 11 cycles. TCRdb passed the 5' RACE reads through MiXCR, listing each CDR3 protein once. This repertoire shows about 640,000 distinct CDR3 sequences, roughly 58% found once; its top ten account for roughly 34%. Sequencing was performed on blood. These receptors all come from a man aged 55 to 70 in good health.

The chain combines TRBV10-3 with TRBJ1-2, with D maybe TRBD1 (5 bases). The CDR3 runs 13 residues. Germline-derived CDR1 and CDR2 are ENHRY and SYGVKD. The V and J ends lost 10 bases and 6 bases respectively, with 18 bases between them. CDR3 DNA sequence: TGTGCCACCGACGGCGGGGACGGAGATGGCTACACCTTC. Translating gives CATDGGDGDGYTF.

The gene calls are TRBV5-1 and TRBJ2-2; TRBD1 aligns across 12 bases. There are 16 residues in the CDR3. Germline assignment: CDR1 SGHRS and CDR2 YFSETQ. Germline trimming cut 2 bases from V and 5 bases from J; bases unmatched to any gene: 4. The CDR3 is CASSLPGQGATGELFF. The CDR3 nucleotides are TGCGCCAGCAGCTTACCGGGACAGGGGGCTACCGGGGAGCTGTTTTTT.

The rearrangement links TRBV6-4 to TRBJ2-5; tentatively, D is TRBD1 (6 bases). This CDR3 has 13 residues. CDR1 MRHNA and CDR2 SNTAGT come from the germline V gene. V dropped 7 bases and J dropped 2 bases, with 11 bases sitting between them. For the CDR3, the DNA is TGTGCCAGCAACTCAGGGGTTCAAGAGACCCAGTACTTC. It codes for CASNSGVQETQYF.

This chain connects TRBV29-1 to TRBJ2-1; perhaps D is TRBD1 or TRBD2 (5 bases each). Trimming shortened V by 6 bases and J by 8 bases, and 17 bases separated the two germline ends. Looked up from germline, CDR1 is SQVTM and CDR2 is ANQGSEA. CDR3 length: 13 residues. The CDR3 loop reads CSVRDPGTDEQFF. CDR3 nucleotide sequence: TGCAGCGTCCGGGACCCTGGCACCGATGAGCAGTTCTTC.

V is TRBV28 and J is TRBJ2-5; 13 bases are shared with TRBD2. With 6 bases clipped from V and 4 bases from J, the junction kept 5 bases outside the gene matches. This CDR3 is built from 15 residues. CDR1 is MDHEN, CDR2 SYDVKM, per germline. The CDR3 nucleotides read TGTGCCAGCAGCGGGACTAGCGGGGACTTAGAGACCCAGTACTTC. Translated, it gives CASSGTSGDLETQYF.

V is TRBV25-1 and J is TRBJ2-2; tentative D call: TRBD2 (6 bases). Germline lookup yields CDR1 MGHDK and CDR2 SYGVNS. Deletions cut 0 bases from V and 4 bases from J, with 15 bases between. This CDR3 has 17 amino acids. CDR3 region: CASSEYLGGDGTGELFF. CDR3 nucleotide sequence: TGTGCCAGCAGTGAATATTTGGGCGGGGACGGCACCGGGGAGCTGTTTTTT.

This clonotype has only a few counts. This chain joins TRBV7-2 and TRBJ1-1; D is uncertain. Germline V gene data show CDR1 as SGHTA and CDR2 as FQGNSA. V lost 8 bases and J 8 bases, leaving 18 bases between the germline ends. The CDR3 is 13 amino acids. The DNA for the CDR3 is TGTGCCAGCGGACCGCCTCATGCCCCGGAAGCTTTCTTT. It translates to CASGPPHAPEAFF.

V and J are TRBV4-1 and TRBJ2-1; 9 nucleotides agree with TRBD2. The V and J ends lost 1 base and 5 bases, in that order; junction bases with no gene match: 6. Germline V CDR1 and CDR2: MGHRA, YSYEKL. The CDR3 is made up of 16 amino acids. The CDR3 bases are TGCGCCAGCAGCCAAGCAAGCGGGGGGTTTAACAATGAGCAGTTCTTC. Protein product: CASSQASGGFNNEQFF.

This chain connects TRBV18 to TRBJ1-1; D possibly corresponds to TRBD1 (5 bases). The CDR3 covers 15 residues. Looked up from germline, CDR1 is KGHSH and CDR2 is LQKENI. V was cut by 3 bases and J by 7 bases, with 18 bases left in between. CDR3 amino acids: CASSPSGMGGFEAFF. The CDR3 DNA follows: TGTGCCAGCTCACCGTCCGGGATGGGGGGATTTGAAGCTTTCTTT.

The V and J genes are TRBV6-5 and TRBJ2-1, with 7 bases matching TRBD1. CDR1 and CDR2 (germline): MNHEY, SVGAGI. This CDR3 is built from 15 residues. V lost 3 bases, J lost 13 bases, and 15 bases stayed unmatched. The CDR3 reads CASSYGTGAVETQFF. CDR3 sequence (DNA): TGTGCCAGCAGTTATGGAACAGGGGCGGTTGAGACCCAGTTCTTC.

There are a few counts of this clonotype. The rearrangement links TRBV2 to TRBJ1-1, with 8 bases that match TRBD1. The V segment lost 10 bases and the J segment 4 bases; nucleotides outside the gene matches: 5. This CDR3 contains 12 residues. Germline loops: CDR1 SNHLY, CDR2 FYNNEI. The chain's CDR3 is CANGQGGTEAFF. The DNA of the CDR3 is TGTGCCAACGGACAGGGTGGCACTGAAGCTTTCTTT.

This clonotype was picked up a small number of times. The chain joins TRBV7-9 to TRBJ2-3; TRBD2 agrees at 11 bases. Germline V gene lookup returns CDR1 SEHNR and CDR2 FQNEAQ (reference sequence). The CDR3 extends over 19 amino acids. Germline trimming cut 5 bases from V and 0 bases from J; bases unmatched to any gene: 13. CDR3 DNA sequence: TGTGCCAGCAGCCCCGGACTAGCGGGTCAGGTACCTAGCACAGATACGCAGTATTTT. It codes for CASSPGLAGQVPSTDTQYF.

The count of this clonotype is one. At one end, the junction sequence differs from germline, possibly due to a read error. The chain links TRBV7-9 to TRBJ1-1; 11 bases fit TRBD1. The germline V gene has CDR1 SEHNR and CDR2 FQNEAQ (reference sequence). This CDR3 region has 18 residues. CDR3 in DNA: TGTGCCAGCAGCTTAGGAGGACAGGGGGCGCCGGGGAACTCTGAAGCTTTCTTT. Translation gives CASSLGGQGAPGNSEAFF.

This clonotype was seen a few times. The V call is TRBV2, the J call TRBJ2-7, with D possibly TRBD2 on 6 matching bases. The V end lost 4 bases, the J end lost 2 bases, and 15 bases lay between the germline ends. CDR3 length equals 15 residues. Germline-derived CDR1 and CDR2 are SNHLY and FYNNEI. CDR3 bases: TGTGCCAGCAGTGTGAACGGGGGAGCCACCTACGAGCAGTACTTC. Protein product: CASSVNGGATYEQYF.

This chain joins TRBV14 and TRBJ1-4, with D possibly being TRBD1 (6 bases). From germline, CDR1 is SGHDN and CDR2 FVKESK. V was pared by 5 bases and J by 10 bases, with 11 bases between. This CDR3 comprises 12 residues. CDR3 residues: CASSIDRRKLFF. The CDR3 DNA reads TGTGCCAGCAGCATAGACAGGCGAAAACTGTTTTTT.